This TCR beta chain was obtained from a study of CD8 T cells in ankylosing spondylitis. Whole-study findings and limits: Disease-linked clones reportedly concentrated significantly in matched ankylosing spondylitis synovial fluid. Blood of patients with ankylosing spondylitis appeared to be characterized by a TCR beta motif of several highly homologous variants. Within peripheral blood, clones linked to disease were CD8+ and relatively rare.

About this clonotype itself: Its antigen is currently unknown.

CDR1 is SGHTA, CDR2 FQGNSA, per germline. The CDR3 has 13 amino acids. Trimming took off 4 bases at V and 4 bases at J, with 7 bases between the two ends. The authors made TCR beta libraries by quantitative 5'-RACE with molecular barcodes. TCRdb re-called the 5' RACE reads with MiXCR, one entry per CDR3 protein. The table has around 490,000 distinct CDR3 sequences, 5.3% seen once; the top ten hold roughly 3.3%. The sequence derives from a male donor with ankylosing spondylitis. The rearrangement uses TRBV7-2 and TRBJ2-2; D is uncertain. The sample consisted of blood, either unsorted or a sorted T cell fraction (not recorded which). As DNA, the CDR3 is TGTGCCAGCAGCTCCACAATCACCGGGGAGCTGTTTTTT. It codes for CASSSTITGELFF. The complete variable domain, with remaining parts taken from reference TRBV7-2 and TRBJ2-2, reads GAGVSQSPSNKVTEKGKDVELRCDPISGHTALYWYRQSLGQGLEFLIYFQGNSAPDKSGLPSDRFSAERTGGSVSTLTIQRTQQEDSAVYLCASSSTITGELFFGEGSRLTVL.